The 20 T cell receptor beta chains below come from one sample, sequenced in a study of shared clonotypes between healthy human individuals. Libraries were prepared by immunoSEQ multiplex PCR; TCRdb keeps only in-frame clonotypes and omits some of them. The sample includes 2.3 million or so clones, more than 80% of them seen just once. Sequencing was done on a sample of naive CD4+ T cells from PBMCs. Subset denoted: CD45RA+ positively selected. These receptors were obtained from a man younger than 30 in good health. Some clones in this sample may be carry-over from other donors' samples.

The chain has TRBV7-2 and TRBJ1-2; a possible D gene is TRBD1 (6 bases). V lost 8 bases and J lost 8, with 18 bases in between. This CDR3 contains 13 residues. Germline V gene sequence: CDR1 SGHTA, CDR2 FQGNSA. The CDR3 nucleotides read TGTGCCAGCCAGGCAGACAGGCTCTCCGGCTACACCTTC. Protein sequence: CASQADRLSGYTF.

The chain uses TRBV5-8 and TRBJ2-6; TRBD1 matches 9 bases. CDR3 length equals 20 residues. V lost 1 base, J lost 0 bases, and 11 bases stayed unmatched. Germline CDR1 and CDR2: SGHTS and YDEGEE. Here the CDR3 reads CASSLIGYRGRNSGANVLTF. The CDR3 region has the DNA TGTGCCAGCAGCTTGATCGGGTACAGGGGGCGAAACTCTGGGGCCAACGTCCTGACTTTC.

The V and J genes are TRBV18 and TRBJ2-7; D may be TRBD1 (7 bases). The V gene lost 6 bases and the J gene lost 3 bases, with 15 bases spanning the gap. Germline V gene lookup returns CDR1 KGHSH and CDR2 LQKENI. There are 14 residues in the CDR3. For the CDR3, the DNA is TGTGCCAGCTCTGCCCAGGGGGGATACTACGAGCAGTACTTC. Protein: CASSAQGGYYEQYF.

This clone was counted a few times. Other DNA sequences in this specimen translate into the identical CDR3. The rearrangement links TRBV18 to TRBJ1-5; D is uncertain. The CDR3 is 12 residues long. V was pared by 0 bases and J by 4 bases, with 1 base between. CDR1 and CDR2 (germline): KGHSH, LQKENI. CDR3 nucleotides: TGTGCCAGCTCACCACCTAATCAGCCCCAGCATTTT. Translated, it gives CASSPPNQPQHF.

The V gene is TRBV6-1, the J gene TRBJ2-7; 10 nucleotides line up with TRBD2. The V and J ends lost 11 bases and 7 bases, in that order; junction bases with no gene match: 11. The CDR3 sequence is 13 residues long. The V gene's germline CDR1 is MNHNS and CDR2 SASEGT. CDR3 in DNA: TGTGCCGGTAGGACTAGCGGCTACTGGGAGCAGTACTTC. Translating gives CAGRTSGYWEQYF.

This rearrangement joins TRBV4-3 to TRBJ2-1; 7 positions match TRBD1. The germline V gene encodes CDR1 LGHNA and CDR2 YSLEER. V was clipped by 1 base and J by 6 bases; unmatched bases: 6. The CDR3 consists of 15 residues. The CDR3 is CASSQAGQSFNEQFF. As DNA, the CDR3 is TGCGCCAGCAGCCAAGCGGGACAGAGCTTCAATGAGCAGTTCTTC.

The V and J genes are TRBV4-2 and TRBJ2-7; 11 bases are shared with TRBD2. This CDR3 is built from 18 residues. CDR1 is LGHNA, CDR2 YNFKEQ, per germline. V shed 1 base and J 3 bases; nucleotides not matched to a gene: 11. CDR3 nucleotide sequence: TGTGCCAGCAGCCAAGTGACTCGGGGACTAGCGGATTACTACGAGCAGTACTTC. This encodes CASSQVTRGLADYYEQYF.

V is TRBV4-1 and J is TRBJ1-2; D unresolved. The CDR3 extends over 15 amino acids. Trimming stripped 0 bases from V and 6 bases from J, with 14 bases between. Germline CDR1 and CDR2: MGHRA and YSYEKL. The CDR3 sequence: CASSQEGLRRDGYTF. In DNA form, the CDR3 reads TGCGCCAGCAGCCAAGAGGGCCTTCGAAGGGATGGCTACACCTTC.

V is TRBV20-1 and J is TRBJ2-7; D ambiguous. The V gene lost 0 bases and the J gene lost 9 bases, with 9 bases spanning the gap. The CDR3 totals 11 residues. Germline V gene lookup returns CDR1 DFQATT and CDR2 SNEGSKA (reference sequence). The CDR3 reads CSAREKAVQYF. The DNA for the CDR3 is TGCAGTGCTAGAGAAAAGGCGGTGCAGTACTTC.

Worth noting for this clone: The sample carries other DNA sequences with the same CDR3. The chain combines TRBV10-3 with TRBJ1-1; perhaps TRBD1 as D (5 bases). This CDR3 comprises 14 residues. CDR1 ENHRY and CDR2 SYGVKD come from the germline V gene. V was pared by 2 bases and J by 0 bases, with 7 bases between. The CDR3 coding sequence is TGTGCCATCAGTGAGACAGGTATGAACACTGAAGCTTTCTTT. It is translated as CAISETGMNTEAFF.

The chain joins TRBV5-6 to TRBJ2-5, with TRBD2 as a possible D gene (5 bases). Deletions cut 4 bases from V and 3 bases from J, with 16 bases between. CDR3 length: 15 amino acids. CDR1 SGHDT and CDR2 YYEEEE come from the germline V gene. CDR3 nucleotide sequence: TGTGCCAGCAGCCGAGGGTACTACCCAGAAGAGACCCAGTACTTC. As protein: CASSRGYYPEETQYF.

This chain uses TRBV29-1 with TRBJ1-3; a possible D gene is TRBD1 (5 bases). The CDR3 is made up of 13 amino acids. The germline CDR1 and CDR2 sequences are SQVTM and ANQGSEA. The V and J ends lost 8 bases and 0 bases respectively, with 11 bases between them. Here the CDR3 reads CSIRVNSGNTIYF. For the CDR3, the DNA is TGCAGCATCAGGGTTAACTCTGGAAACACCATATATTTT. Drawing the rest from reference TRBV29-1 and TRBJ1-3, the complete variable domain is SAVISQKPSRDICQRGTSLTIQCQVDSQVTMMFWYRQQPGQSLTLIATANQGSEATYESGFVIDKFPISRPNLTFSTLTVSNMSPEDSSIYLCSIRVNSGNTIYFGEGSWLTVV.

The chain links TRBV9 to TRBJ2-5; perhaps TRBD2 as D (6 bases). The CDR3 is 13 residues long. CDR1 and CDR2 from the germline V gene are SGDLS and YYNGEE. Trimming took off 3 bases at V and 3 bases at J, with 9 bases between the two ends. CDR3 DNA sequence: TGTGCCAGCAGCGCCCCGGGAGAAGAGACCCAGTACTTC. Translating it yields CASSAPGEETQYF. Drawing the rest from reference TRBV9 and TRBJ2-5, the complete variable domain is DSGVTQTPKHLITATGQRVTLRCSPRSGDLSVYWYQQSLDQGLQFLIQYYNGEERAKGNILERFSAQQFPDLHSELNLSSLELGDSALYFCASSAPGEETQYFGPGTRLLVL.

This chain joins TRBV27 and TRBJ2-1; 9 nucleotides line up with TRBD2. Germline V gene lookup returns CDR1 MNHEY and CDR2 SMNVEV (reference sequence). There are 15 residues in the CDR3. The trim removed 4 bases at V and 11 bases at J, leaving 12 bases unmatched. The CDR3 sequence is CASSSMSSGSRKQFF. For the CDR3, the DNA is TGTGCCAGCAGTTCCATGAGTAGCGGGAGTAGGAAGCAGTTCTTC.

The J gene is TRBJ1-4, the V gene TRBV18, with D tentatively TRBD1 (5 bases). Germline assignment: CDR1 KGHSH and CDR2 LQKENI. Between the trimmed V and J ends, which lost 3 bases and 8 bases, there was a span of 16 bases. CDR3 length: 15 residues. The CDR3 loop reads CASSPSRGPGEKLFF. The CDR3, as DNA: TGTGCCAGCTCACCCTCGAGGGGCCCGGGGGAAAAACTGTTTTTT.

In this sample, this clone turned up once. The gene calls are TRBV9 and TRBJ2-1; 11 bases agree with TRBD1. This CDR3 is built from 15 residues. J gave up 6 bases and V 4 bases, and 6 bases lay outside the gene matches. From germline, CDR1 is SGDLS and CDR2 YYNGEE. The CDR3 coding sequence is TGTGCCAGCAGCTCCATGGGGACAGGGGGCAATGAGCAGTTCTTC. This encodes CASSSMGTGGNEQFF.

The genes are TRBV5-1 and TRBJ2-3; D is unclear. Looked up from germline, CDR1 is SGHRS and CDR2 is YFSETQ. The CDR3 contains 13 residues. The V gene lost 0 bases and the J gene lost 5 bases, with 7 bases spanning the gap. CDR3 sequence (DNA): TGCGCCAGCAGCTTGGCCTTTGAAGATACGCAGTATTTT. This codes for CASSLAFEDTQYF.

This rearrangement joins TRBV5-5 to TRBJ1-2; D is unclear. The germline V gene has CDR1 SGHKS and CDR2 YYEKEE (reference sequence). V lost 4 bases and J lost 8, with 18 bases in between. The CDR3 loop spans 14 amino acids. The CDR3 DNA follows: TGTGCCAGCAGCCCCTCGTGGGCGGTCGGGGGCTACACCTTC. This gives the protein CASSPSWAVGGYTF.

Of note for this clone: Other nucleotide sequences in the sample specify the same CDR3. V is TRBV5-5 and J is TRBJ1-1; tentatively, D is TRBD1 (6 bases). The germline CDR1 and CDR2 sequences are SGHKS and YYEKEE (reference sequence). V gave up 1 base and J gave up 1 base, with 8 bases separating them. The CDR3 is 14 residues long. The CDR3 nucleotides are TGTGCCAGCAGCTTGAGGACAGCGAACACTGAAGCTTTCTTT. This sequence encodes CASSLRTANTEAFF. Drawing the rest from reference TRBV5-5 and TRBJ1-1, the complete variable domain is DAGVTQSPTHLIKTRGQQVTLRCSPISGHKSVSWYQQVLGQGPQFIFQYYEKEERGRGNFPDRFSARQFPNYSSELNVNALLLGDSALYLCASSLRTANTEAFFGQGTRLTVV.

The chain has TRBV6-1 and TRBJ2-7; possible D gene TRBD1, 6 bases. Germline V gene data show CDR1 as MNHNS and CDR2 as SASEGT. CDR3 length: 17 amino acids. V was pared by 0 bases and J by 0 bases, with 15 bases between. The CDR3 bases are TGTGCCAGCAGTGAAGCCTTCACTTACAGGGACTCCTACGAGCAGTACTTC. Its protein is CASSEAFTYRDSYEQYF.